This T cell receptor beta chain was captured in a study of blood T cell repertoires in COVID-19. The CDR3 is 15 residues long. V trimming: 5 bases; J trimming: 6 bases; junction bases outside the gene matches: 10. CDR1 is MNHEY, CDR2 SMNVEV, per germline (reference sequence). How the authors handled the data: The assay estimated nucleated cells by amplifying reference gene primers. The data were produced by immunoSEQ multiplex PCR, yet TCRdb's version contains in-frame clones alone and is incomplete. V and J calls and clone size come straight from that table; D and trimming were deduced from the DNA. The table includes roughly 56,000 clones, just under 85% detected once.

J is TRBJ2-1 and V is TRBV27; 7 nucleotides agree with TRBD1. The sequencing sample was made of peripheral blood. The sequence derives from a man aged 65 to 85 with acute or convalescent COVID-19. The CDR3 is CASSDLGTDRNEQFF. The CDR3 coding sequence is TGTGCCAGCAGTGATCTAGGGACAGACCGCAATGAGCAGTTCTTC.